This TCR beta chain originates from a study of T cell changes during pregnancy in multiple sclerosis. Germline loops: CDR1 SEHNR, CDR2 FQNEAQ (reference sequence). CDR3 length: 15 amino acids. With 2 bases clipped from V and 6 bases from J, the junction kept 6 bases outside the gene matches. This table comes from immunoSEQ multiplex PCR, and its TCRdb copy is limited to in-frame clones, with some not included. The sample has 61,000 or so clones; just under 95% are singletons. This sequence was found in a female donor with multiple sclerosis, enrolled in a pregnancy study. The chain employs TRBV7-9 and TRBJ1-2, with 10 bases aligning to TRBD1. The sequencing here drew on CD4+ T cells from peripheral blood mononuclear cells, taken before pregnancy. CDR3 coding DNA: TGTGCCAGCAGCTTACTCCTCGGGACAGGGGATGGCTACACCTTC. As protein: CASSLLLGTGDGYTF. Full variable domain (rest looked up from reference TRBV7-9 and TRBJ1-2): DTGVSQNPRHKITKRGQNVTFRCDPISEHNRLYWYRQTLGQGPEFLTYFQNEAQLEKSRLLSDRFSAERPKGSFSTLEIQRTEQGDSAMYLCASSLLLGTGDGYTFGSGTRLTVV.